This TCR beta chain stems from a study of graft-versus-host responses after intestinal transplantation. The overall study: Recipients obtained multivisceral, liver-intestinal, or isolated intestinal transplants. Tacrolimus and steroids were given for two to three years to all recipients after anti-thymocyte globulin induction. The study's findings and limits: Peak circulating GvH clone levels were associated with early post-transplant HvG declines.

Measured with immunoSEQ multiplex PCR; TCRdb has only the in-frame clones, and not every one. The repertoire holds about 50,000 clones, with about nine tenths as singletons. A note on this clone: Its cognate antigen is unknown.

The V end lost 6 bases, the J end lost 10 bases, and 7 bases lay between the germline ends. The CDR3 runs 11 residues. CDR1 is MNHNY, CDR2 SVGAGI, per germline (reference sequence). The sample consisted of unstimulated CD4+ T cells sorted from spleen or lymph node cells, taken before transplant. The rearrangement uses TRBV6-6 and TRBJ1-6; the D gene is possibly TRBD1 (5 bases). The sequence was obtained from a human donor who was the organ donor for an intestinal transplant. The CDR3 DNA is TGTGCCAGCAGGAGGGGATCACCCCTCCACTTT. Encoded protein: CASRRGSPLHF.